Listed below are T cell receptor beta chains from one sample, sequenced in a study of cutaneous CD30+ T cell lymphoproliferative disorder and hepatitis E. Method: immunoSEQ multiplex PCR; TCRdb's copy keeps in-frame clones and lacks some. Of over 450 clones in the sample, 84% were seen once. The specimen was liver tissue. These TCRs come from a human donor with a cutaneous T cell lymphoproliferative disorder associated with hepatitis E virus. Each CDR3 is given with its conserved first and last residue. Each record gives: clone size, J gene, D gene, V gene, CDR3 protein, CDR3 DNA. D genes are given only for firm matches. Size is stated for part of the rows, as once, few or many counts, or as a class when the clone is expanded.

>.|TRBJ2-3|.|TRBV11-2
CASSLMGGYTDTQYF
TGTGCCAGCAGCTTAATGGGCGGGTACACAGATACGCAGTATTTT
>once|TRBJ2-2|TRBD2|TRBV6-5
CASRTSGRNTGELFF
TGTGCCAGCAGGACTAGCGGGAGGAACACCGGGGAGCTGTTTTTT
>.|TRBJ2-1|TRBD2|TRBV6-6
CASSYSRGEDNEQFF
TGTGCCAGCAGTTACTCACGGGGGGAAGACAATGAGCAGTTCTTC
>.|TRBJ2-1|.|TRBV6-1
CASSDPMSGTEQFF
TGTGCCAGCAGTGACCCTATGTCCGGCACTGAGCAGTTCTTC
>once|TRBJ1-1|.|TRBV7-2
CASNVPGVVNTEAFF
TGTGCCAGCAACGTCCCAGGGGTCGTGAACACTGAAGCTTTCTTT
>once|TRBJ1-1|TRBD1|TRBV6-6
CASKGQTGPGTEAFF
TGTGCCAGCAAGGGACAGACAGGGCCGGGGACTGAAGCTTTCTTT
>.|TRBJ2-5|.|TRBV15
CATSRDHFGETQYF
TGTGCCACCAGCAGAGATCATTTCGGGGAGACCCAGTACTTC
>.|TRBJ2-3|.|TRBV4-1
CASSQDRLPSTDTQYF
TGCGCCAGCAGCCAAGACCGCCTCCCGAGCACAGATACGCAGTATTTT
>.|TRBJ2-3|.|TRBV28
CASSLYSPGGTDTQYF
TGTGCCAGCAGTTTATACAGCCCTGGGGGAACAGATACGCAGTATTTT
>.|TRBJ2-5|.|TRBV6-6
CASSYWASVEGETQYF
TGTGCCAGCAGTTACTGGGCTAGCGTGGAGGGGGAGACCCAGTACTTC
>.|TRBJ2-2|.|TRBV28
CASRPRFLSTGELFF
TGTGCCAGCAGGCCGAGGTTTTTGTCCACCGGGGAGCTGTTTTTT
>large|TRBJ2-1|.|TRBV7-8
CASSPIGLPNYNEQFF
TGTGCCAGCAGCCCCATCGGGCTGCCAAACTACAATGAGCAGTTCTTC
>.|TRBJ1-1|.|TRBV19
CASSIPWGETEAFF
TGTGCCAGTAGTATACCCTGGGGGGAAACTGAAGCTTTCTTT
>.|TRBJ1-2|TRBD1|TRBV29-1
CSVDEGAENGYTF
TGCAGCGTTGATGAGGGGGCGGAAAATGGCTACACCTTC
>.|TRBJ2-5|TRBD2|TRBV19
CASSPRLAGAKKTQYF
TGTGCCAGTAGTCCGCGACTAGCGGGGGCCAAAAAGACCCAGTACTTC
>.|TRBJ1-1|.|TRBV29-1
CSVEGAAAGAFF
TGCAGCGTTGAAGGGGCCGCAGCGGGGGCTTTCTTT
>.|TRBJ1-5|TRBD1|TRBV5-1
CASSLDRGSQPQHF
TGCGCCAGCAGCTTGGACAGGGGGAGTCAGCCCCAGCATTTT